These 29 T cell receptor beta chains originate from one sample sequenced in a study of Graves' ophthalmopathy and Graves' hyperthyroidism. Amplifying from RNA transcripts, the study obtained TCR beta CDR3 regions. HTBI-primed RT-PCR formed the first round, and a multiplex PCR formed the second. TCRdb passed the multiplex PCR reads through MiXCR, listing each CDR3 protein once. Among over a million distinct CDR3 sequences listed, about 35% were seen once. The material sequenced was peripheral blood or thyroid tissue (not recorded which). These receptors were taken from an adult man with Graves' hyperthyroidism.

J is TRBJ1-2 and V is TRBV15, with D tentatively TRBD1 (5 bases). The germline CDR1 and CDR2 sequences are LNHNV and YYDKDF (reference sequence). Trimming cost V 3 bases and J 2 bases, with 22 bases left between them. The CDR3 has 18 amino acids. The CDR3 coding sequence is TGTGCCACCAGCAGTTCCTGGGCAGCAAGGGGCGCCAACTATGGCTACACCTTC. This gives the protein CATSSSWAARGANYGYTF.

This clonotype was seen more than once but under ten times. The rearrangement joins TRBV7-9 to TRBJ2-5, with TRBD2 identical over 11 bases. The CDR3 covers 14 residues. Germline CDR1 and CDR2: SEHNR and FQNEAQ (reference sequence). The trim removed 6 bases at V and 5 bases at J, leaving 5 bases unmatched. The CDR3 region is CASSTSGSFETQYF. The CDR3 DNA reads TGTGCCAGCAGTACTAGCGGGAGTTTCGAGACCCAGTACTTC.

There are many counts of this clonotype. The rearrangement uses TRBV19 and TRBJ2-5; TRBD2 is a possible D gene (5 bases). Germline CDR1 LNHDA, CDR2 SQIVND (reference sequence). This CDR3 has 15 amino acids. Trimming cost V 5 bases and J 5 bases, with 18 bases left between them. CDR3 region: CASSPQLVGGETQYF. Here the CDR3 DNA reads TGTGCCAGTAGTCCCCAACTAGTCGGCGGGGAGACCCAGTACTTC. The variable domain in full, with the rest retrieved from reference TRBV19 and TRBJ2-5, is DGGITQSPKYLFRKEGQNVTLSCEQNLNHDAMYWYRQDPGQGLRLIYYSQIVNDFQKGDIAEGYSVSREKKESFPLTVTSAQKNPTAFYLCASSPQLVGGETQYFGPGTRLLVL.

This chain connects TRBV10-3 to TRBJ1-1; weak D call: TRBD1 (5 bases). The germline V and J ends were trimmed by 0 bases and 4 bases, with 12 bases remaining between them. Germline loops: CDR1 ENHRY, CDR2 SYGVKD. The CDR3 loop spans 15 amino acids. The CDR3 loop reads CAISESGGESTEAFF. CDR3 nucleotides: TGTGCCATCAGTGAGTCCGGGGGAGAGTCCACTGAAGCTTTCTTT.

The V and J genes are TRBV29-1 and TRBJ2-5; the match to TRBD2 covers 7 bases. V shed 7 bases, J shed 3 bases, and the junction held 8 bases outside the gene matches. This CDR3 has 13 amino acids. The germline CDR1 and CDR2 sequences are SQVTM and ANQGSEA. CDR3 sequence: CSGGTAGEETQYF. CDR3 nucleotides: TGCAGCGGTGGGACGGCGGGAGAAGAGACCCAGTACTTC.

In its sample, this clonotype was seen many times. This rearrangement joins TRBV29-1 to TRBJ2-2; the match to TRBD2 covers 10 bases. After removal of 7 bases from V and 3 bases from J, the junction contained 5 bases not matched to a gene. The CDR3 has 14 residues. CDR1 is SQVTM, CDR2 ANQGSEA, per germline. The CDR3 protein is CSGTSGPYTGELFF. The DNA of the CDR3 is TGCAGCGGGACTAGCGGACCCTACACCGGGGAGCTGTTTTTT.

The V call is TRBV5-6, the J call TRBJ2-7; D perhaps matches TRBD1 (7 bases). The CDR3 covers 15 residues. The V and J ends lost 7 bases and 0 bases respectively, with 17 bases between them. Germline V gene lookup returns CDR1 SGHDT and CDR2 YYEEEE. The CDR3 reads CASGGTDTLSYEQYF. CDR3 DNA: TGTGCCAGCGGGGGGACAGACACGCTCTCCTACGAGCAGTACTTC.

In this sample, this clonotype turned up many times. This chain uses TRBV20-1 with TRBJ2-7; 10 positions match TRBD1. With 6 bases clipped from V and 2 bases from J, the junction kept 7 bases outside the gene matches. The CDR3 covers 14 residues. Per the germline V gene, CDR1 is DFQATT and CDR2 is SNEGSKA (reference sequence). CDR3 bases: TGCAGTGCGGACGACAGGGGGCAGACCTACGAGCAGTACTTC. Protein: CSADDRGQTYEQYF.

This clonotype was observed many times. The chain carries TRBV14 and TRBJ2-7; 11 nucleotides match TRBD1. V shed 4 bases, J shed 6 bases, and the junction held 8 bases outside the gene matches. The CDR3 has 15 residues. Looked up from germline, CDR1 is SGHDN and CDR2 is FVKESK. The CDR3 nucleotides are TGTGCCAGCAGCCTCTATACCGGGACAGGGGGCGAGCAGTACTTC. Its translation is CASSLYTGTGGEQYF.

This clonotype was observed a handful of times. This chain links TRBV20-1 with TRBJ1-2; possibly TRBD1 for D (6 bases). This CDR3 has 12 amino acids. The V end lost 6 bases, the J end lost 6 bases, and 14 bases lay between the germline ends. CDR1 DFQATT and CDR2 SNEGSKA come from the germline V gene (reference sequence). The CDR3 sequence: CSATTGWNGYTF. The CDR3 DNA reads TGCAGTGCAACCACAGGGTGGAATGGCTACACCTTC.

This clonotype was seen repeatedly, ten times or more. The chain couples TRBV5-1 to TRBJ2-7, with TRBD2 as a possible D gene (7 bases). The CDR3 spans 14 residues. CDR1 is SGHRS, CDR2 YFSETQ, per germline. The V gene lost 4 bases and the J gene lost 0 bases, with 11 bases spanning the gap. The CDR3: CASSPRGGSYEQYF. DNA of the CDR3: TGCGCCAGCAGCCCGAGGGGGGGCTCCTACGAGCAGTACTTC.

This clonotype was observed many times. Just one base apart from a much larger clone, this may be a read error. V gene TRBV2 combines with J gene TRBJ2-7; D is ambiguous. Germline V gene data show CDR1 as SNHLY and CDR2 as FYNNEI. The CDR3 covers 12 residues. The CDR3 loop reads CASSPSSYGQYF. CDR3 bases: TGTGCCAGCAGCCCGAGCTCCTACGGGCAGTACTTC.

This clonotype was picked up a small number of times. The CDR3 reads CASSEIRSYGYTF. CDR3 in DNA: TGTGCCAGCAGTGAGATCAGGTCCTATGGCTACACCTTC. The chain uses TRBV2 and TRBJ1-2; no clear D. The CDR3 contains 13 residues. V dropped 3 bases and J dropped 4 bases, with 9 bases sitting between them. CDR1 and CDR2 from the germline V gene are SNHLY and FYNNEI.

This clonotype showed up many times. The rearrangement joins TRBV10-3 to TRBJ1-2; TRBD1 aligns across 11 bases. The CDR3 has 13 amino acids. Germline V gene data show CDR1 as ENHRY and CDR2 as SYGVKD. Unmatched junction bases numbered 5, after V lost 10 bases and J lost 4 bases. The CDR3 reads CATWTGGLYGYTF. Written as DNA, the CDR3 is TGTGCCACGTGGACAGGGGGCCTCTATGGCTACACCTTC.

In this sample, this clonotype turned up many times. The chain links TRBV7-2 to TRBJ2-5; 8 bases fit TRBD2. The V gene's germline CDR1 is SGHTA and CDR2 FQGNSA. The CDR3 has 16 residues. Unmatched junction bases numbered 12, after V lost 5 bases and J lost 4 bases. The DNA of the CDR3 is TGTGCCAGCAGCGTAAATAGCGGGGAATCCACAGAGACCCAGTACTTC. Translation gives CASSVNSGESTETQYF. The full variable domain, with the rest looked up from reference TRBV7-2 and TRBJ2-5, is GAGVSQSPSNKVTEKGKDVELRCDPISGHTALYWYRQSLGQGLEFLIYFQGNSAPDKSGLPSDRFSAERTGGSVSTLTIQRTQQEDSAVYLCASSVNSGESTETQYFGPGTRLLVL.

The V and J genes are TRBV9 and TRBJ1-5; tentative D call: TRBD1 (5 bases). The germline V gene has CDR1 SGDLS and CDR2 YYNGEE. This CDR3 has 17 residues. With 0 bases removed from V and 2 bases from J, the gap between germline ends came to 15 bases. CDR3 bases: TGTGCCAGCAGCGTAGCTACCGGGGGAGGGGGCAATCAGCCCCAGCATTTT. The encoded protein is CASSVATGGGGNQPQHF.

This clonotype was seen many times. The chain links TRBV7-6 to TRBJ2-7; 7 bases are a match to TRBD1. The CDR3 loop spans 13 amino acids. Germline assignment: CDR1 SGHVS and CDR2 FNYEAQ. The trim removed 9 bases at V and 7 bases at J, leaving 12 bases unmatched. The CDR3 loop is CASSPGTGVEQYF. The CDR3 DNA reads TGTGCCAGTAGCCCAGGAACAGGGGTTGAGCAGTACTTC.

The chain recombines TRBV6-5 with TRBJ2-5; D is perhaps TRBD2 (6 bases). This CDR3 is 14 amino acids long. The V gene lost 8 bases and the J gene lost 3 bases, with 16 bases spanning the gap. CDR1 and CDR2 (germline): MNHEY, SVGAGI. The CDR3 DNA sequence: TGTGCCAGCCACACCCTACGGGGGAAAGAGACCCAGTACTTC. Translated, it gives CASHTLRGKETQYF.

V is TRBV24-1 and J is TRBJ2-7, with 8 bases fitting TRBD1. The CDR3 extends over 14 amino acids. V was clipped by 4 bases and J by 5 bases; unmatched bases: 6. Germline CDR1 and CDR2: KGHDR and SFDVKD. The CDR3 DNA follows: TGTGCCACCAGTGAGGCTTCAGGGGGCCACGAGCAGTACTTC. Amino acid sequence: CATSEASGGHEQYF.

V gene TRBV9 combines with J gene TRBJ2-5; the D is unclear. The V end lost 0 bases, the J end lost 1 base, and 10 bases lay between the germline ends. The CDR3 runs 15 residues. Germline values: CDR1 SGDLS, CDR2 YYNGEE. The CDR3 here is CASSVAVSSQETQYF. The CDR3 bases are TGTGCCAGCAGCGTAGCTGTCTCTTCCCAAGAGACCCAGTACTTC.

The chain combines TRBV7-8 with TRBJ1-6; maybe TRBD1 (5 bases). This CDR3 is 17 amino acids long. V lost 2 bases and J 7 bases, leaving 18 bases between the germline ends. CDR1 is SGHVS and CDR2 is FQNEAQ in the germline V gene. The CDR3: CASSLLPFGTVNSPLHF. For the CDR3, the DNA is TGTGCCAGCAGCTTACTCCCTTTTGGGACCGTCAATTCACCCCTCCACTTT.

As to this clonotype: Without the conserved terminal phenylalanine or tryptophan, this CDR3 likely stems from a read error. The V call is TRBV2, the J call TRBJ1-1; D is possibly TRBD1 (5 bases). Looked up from germline, CDR1 is SNHLY and CDR2 is FYNNEI. There are 12 residues in the CDR3. This CDR3 reads CASKGQNTEAFL. In DNA form, the CDR3 reads TGTGCCAGCAAGGGGCAGAACACCGAAGCTTTCCTT.

This clonotype was picked up many times. This rearrangement joins TRBV5-1 to TRBJ2-7; D gene unclear. V was cut by 0 bases and J by 3 bases, with 7 bases left in between. The CDR3 has 13 residues. Per germline, CDR1 SGHRS and CDR2 YFSETQ. The CDR3 sequence: CASSLDVNYEQYF. The CDR3 region has the DNA TGCGCCAGCAGCTTGGACGTAAACTACGAGCAGTACTTC.

This sequence joins TRBV29-1 and TRBJ2-7; the match to TRBD2 covers 13 bases. V shed 7 bases and J 3 bases; nucleotides not matched to a gene: 6. CDR3 length: 14 residues. From germline, CDR1 is SQVTM and CDR2 ANQGSEA. Here the CDR3 DNA reads TGCAGCGGCGGACTAGCGGGAGCGGGCTACGAGCAGTACTTC. Protein product: CSGGLAGAGYEQYF.

In this sample, this clonotype turned up many times. The V and J genes are TRBV5-1 and TRBJ2-7, with D maybe TRBD2 (6 bases). V was trimmed by 7 bases and J by 0 bases, leaving 23 bases between them. The CDR3 length is 17 residues. Germline CDR1 SGHRS, CDR2 YFSETQ. The CDR3 protein is CASGGISDQTDSYEQYF. The CDR3 DNA follows: TGCGCCAGCGGGGGGATCTCCGATCAAACGGACTCCTACGAGCAGTACTTC.

J is TRBJ1-2 and V is TRBV12-3 or TRBV12-4, with a possible D match to TRBD1 (5 bases). This CDR3 is built from 13 residues. Deletions cut 6 bases from V and 7 bases from J, with 15 bases between. The CDR3 spells CASSAGADGGYTF. CDR3 nucleotides: TGTGCCAGCAGCGCCGGGGCGGATGGTGGCTACACCTTC.

Concerning this clonotype: A read error may be the cause here, since a much bigger clone is one base away. This sequence joins TRBV20-1 and TRBJ2-7; D gene ambiguous. The CDR3 length is 12 residues. Germline values: CDR1 DFQATT, CDR2 SNEGSKA (reference sequence). The V gene lost 5 bases and the J gene lost 2 bases, with 10 bases spanning the gap. The CDR3, as DNA: TGCAGTGCTCTCTCTTCCCCCTACGAGCAGTACTTC. As protein: CSALSSPYEQYF.

The rearrangement links TRBV29-1 to TRBJ1-3; 9 bases map to TRBD1. This CDR3 region has 17 residues. Germline assignment: CDR1 SQVTM and CDR2 ANQGSEA. V trimming: 4 bases; J trimming: 0 bases; junction bases outside the gene matches: 10. CDR3 residues: CSVGRTGATSSGNTIYF. The CDR3 DNA follows: TGCAGCGTTGGAAGGACAGGGGCAACGAGCTCTGGAAACACCATATATTTT.

This clonotype was observed many times. The chain recombines TRBV15 with TRBJ2-5; 7 bases align to TRBD2. Germline V gene sequence: CDR1 LNHNV, CDR2 YYDKDF (reference sequence). The CDR3 runs to 13 residues. J lost 7 bases, V lost 7 bases, and 9 bases had no gene match. CDR3 sequence: CATTRGLEGTQYF. The CDR3 coding sequence is TGTGCCACCACCCGAGGACTAGAGGGGACCCAGTACTTC. Together with reference TRBV15 and TRBJ2-5, the CDR3 gives the full variable domain: DAMVIQNPRYQVTQFGKPVTLSCSQTLNHNVMYWYQQKSSQAPKLLFHYYDKDFNNEADTPDNFQSRRPNTSFCFLDIRSPGLGDTAMYLCATTRGLEGTQYFGPGTRLLVL.